This passage covers 15 T cell receptor beta chains from one sample sequenced in a study of PD-1 blockade in classical Hodgkin lymphoma. Relapse was seen in all patients after autologous stem cell transplantation, and brentuximab vedotin exposure was variable. Using magnetic negative selection, the CD4+ T cells were separated out of thawed PBMCs. Generated by immunoSEQ multiplex PCR, the TCRdb table keeps only in-frame clones and is missing some. This sample has roughly 10,000 clones, with about 70% found just once. The sequenced sample was CD4+ T cells from blood, obtained at baseline. These receptors originate from a human donor with classical Hodgkin lymphoma.

The chain carries TRBV7-9 and TRBJ2-5, with 7 bases aligning to TRBD1. V was pared by 3 bases and J by 1 base, with 2 bases of the junction left unmatched. Germline V gene sequence: CDR1 SEHNR, CDR2 FQNEAQ (reference sequence). The CDR3 loop spans 14 amino acids. CDR3 residues: CASSLGTAQETQYF. The CDR3 DNA is TGTGCCAGCAGCTTGGGGACAGCCCAAGAGACCCAGTACTTC.

The sample holds a few counts of this clone. The V call is TRBV28, the J call TRBJ2-7; 7 bases match TRBD2. The ends lost 6 bases at V and 6 bases at J; junction bases unmatched: 8. CDR3 length: 13 residues. Germline CDR1 is MDHEN and CDR2 is SYDVKM. In DNA, the CDR3 is TGTGCCAGCAGATGGGAGGGCCCCTTCGAGCAGTACTTC. Translated: CASRWEGPFEQYF. Full variable domain (rest looked up from reference TRBV28 and TRBJ2-7): DVKVTQSSRYLVKRTGEKVFLECVQDMDHENMFWYRQDPGLGLRLIYFSYDVKMKEKGDIPEGYSVSREKKERFSLILESASTNQTSMYLCASRWEGPFEQYFGPGTRLTVT.

The gene calls are TRBV6-5 and TRBJ1-3, with no clear D. V was shortened by 5 bases and J by 6 bases, with 8 bases between the two germline ends. The CDR3 consists of 12 residues. Germline-derived CDR1 and CDR2 are MNHEY and SVGAGI. The CDR3 DNA reads TGTGCCAGCAGTACCCCTCCAAACACCATATATTTT. It translates to CASSTPPNTIYF.

The chain couples TRBV11-3 to TRBJ2-7, with TRBD1 identical over 7 bases. Looked up from germline, CDR1 is SGHNT and CDR2 is YENEEA. Trimming cost V 5 bases and J 3 bases; bases outside gene matches: 4. The CDR3 consists of 13 residues. CDR3 in DNA: TGTGCCAGCAGCCCACGGACAGGCTACGAGCAGTACTTC. The encoded protein is CASSPRTGYEQYF.

The chain links TRBV7-9 to TRBJ2-1; possible D gene TRBD1, 7 bases. Germline V gene lookup returns CDR1 SEHNR and CDR2 FQNEAQ (reference sequence). V was trimmed by 5 bases and J by 0 bases, leaving 14 bases between them. This CDR3 has 16 residues. The CDR3 nucleotides read TGTGCCAGCAGCGCCAGGGGGGACCCCTCCTACAATGAGCAGTTCTTC. It yields the protein CASSARGDPSYNEQFF.

V usage is TRBV29-1 and J usage is TRBJ2-3; TRBD2 agrees at 13 bases. Germline V gives CDR1 SQVTM, CDR2 ANQGSEA. The CDR3 sequence is 14 residues long. After removal of 6 bases from V and 5 bases from J, the junction contained 5 bases not matched to a gene. The CDR3 DNA reads as TGCAGCGTCATGGGACTAGCGGGATTAGATACGCAGTATTTT. Protein sequence: CSVMGLAGLDTQYF.

Written as DNA, the CDR3 is TGTGCCACCCGCCGGGCCGACCTAAATAATCAGCCCCAGCATTTT. Translated: CATRRADLNNQPQHF. The chain recombines TRBV19 with TRBJ1-5; D is unresolved. This CDR3 has 15 amino acids. Trimming pared 10 bases from V and 4 bases from J, leaving 20 bases between. Germline assignment: CDR1 LNHDA and CDR2 SQIVND (reference sequence).

The chain combines TRBV19 with TRBJ2-3; no reliable D call. V was pared by 4 bases and J by 0 bases, with 8 bases between. Germline V gene sequence: CDR1 LNHDA, CDR2 SQIVND (reference sequence). This CDR3 comprises 14 residues. The DNA of the CDR3 is TGTGCCAGTAGTAGCAGAACTAGCACAGATACGCAGTATTTT. Translation gives CASSSRTSTDTQYF.

This sequence joins TRBV5-1 and TRBJ2-7, with D perhaps matching TRBD1 or TRBD2 (7 bases each). CDR1 is SGHRS, CDR2 YFSETQ, per germline. CDR3 length equals 16 residues. The V and J ends lost 0 bases and 5 bases respectively, with 18 bases between them. CDR3 residues: CASSLEEGGGIDEQYF. CDR3 sequence (DNA): TGCGCCAGCAGCTTGGAAGAGGGAGGGGGCATCGACGAGCAGTACTTC. Full variable domain (rest looked up from reference TRBV5-1 and TRBJ2-7): KAGVTQTPRYLIKTRGQQVTLSCSPISGHRSVSWYQQTPGQGLQFLFEYFSETQRNKGNFPGRFSGRQFSNSRSEMNVSTLELGDSALYLCASSLEEGGGIDEQYFGPGTRLTVT.

This clone appeared a few times. The genes are TRBV9 and TRBJ2-7; the match to TRBD2 covers 13 bases. V was clipped by 3 bases and J by 9 bases; unmatched bases: 6. Germline values: CDR1 SGDLS, CDR2 YYNGEE. The CDR3 runs to 14 residues. CDR3 amino acids: CASSGSGTSGVQYF. The CDR3 nucleotides are TGTGCCAGCAGCGGATCCGGGACTAGCGGGGTGCAGTACTTC.

This rearrangement joins TRBV6-1 to TRBJ1-5, with D unclear. V shed 4 bases and J shed 1 base, with 8 bases lying between them. Germline CDR1 is MNHNS and CDR2 is SASEGT. CDR3 size: 14 residues. CDR3 in DNA: TGTGCCAGCAGTGCGTACCGCAGCAATCAGCCCCAGCATTTT. It yields the protein CASSAYRSNQPQHF.

In this sample, this clone turned up once. The chain couples TRBV5-1 to TRBJ2-3; no reliable D call. Germline V gene lookup returns CDR1 SGHRS and CDR2 YFSETQ. Trimming left V 1 base short and J 1 base short, with 4 bases between. This CDR3 comprises 13 residues. The CDR3 here is CASSLLGTDTQYF. CDR3 DNA: TGCGCCAGCAGCTTGCTCGGCACAGATACGCAGTATTTT.

The chain couples TRBV4-2 to TRBJ2-7; D is possibly TRBD2 (5 bases). CDR3 length equals 15 residues. Trimming took off 0 bases at V and 2 bases at J, with 11 bases between the two ends. In germline, CDR1 is LGHNA, CDR2 YNFKEQ. CDR3 in DNA: TGTGCCAGCAGCCAAGAGACGCGAGGGCCCTACGAGCAGTACTTC. It yields the protein CASSQETRGPYEQYF.

V is TRBV28 and J is TRBJ2-7, with 9 bases lining up with TRBD1. The CDR3 has 12 residues. Losses at the gene ends were 6 bases for V and 4 bases for J; bases not matched to a gene: 1. CDR1 and CDR2 from the germline V gene are MDHEN and SYDVKM. Here the CDR3 reads CASRTGGYEQYF. For the CDR3, the DNA is TGTGCCAGCAGGACAGGGGGATACGAGCAGTACTTC.

This chain links TRBV6-1 with TRBJ1-2; D is uncertain. V gave up 2 bases and J gave up 7 bases, with 14 bases separating them. CDR1 is MNHNS and CDR2 is SASEGT in the germline V gene. The CDR3 loop spans 14 amino acids. The CDR3 sequence is CASSEPGWEGGYTF. DNA of the CDR3: TGTGCCAGCAGTGAACCCGGATGGGAGGGTGGCTACACCTTC.